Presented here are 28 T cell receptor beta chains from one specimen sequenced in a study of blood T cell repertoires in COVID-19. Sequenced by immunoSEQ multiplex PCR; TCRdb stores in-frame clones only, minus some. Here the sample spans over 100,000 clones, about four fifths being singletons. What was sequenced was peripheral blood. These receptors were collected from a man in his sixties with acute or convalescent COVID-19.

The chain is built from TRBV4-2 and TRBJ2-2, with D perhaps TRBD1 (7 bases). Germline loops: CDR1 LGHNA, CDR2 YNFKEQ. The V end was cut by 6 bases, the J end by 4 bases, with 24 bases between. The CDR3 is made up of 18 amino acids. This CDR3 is CASRGAGGRAGVTGELFF. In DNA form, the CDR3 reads TGTGCCAGCAGGGGGGCAGGGGGGCGGGCTGGGGTCACCGGGGAGCTGTTTTTT.

The CDR3 nucleotides are TGCGCCAGCAGCCCAACGAGACAGGGATGGTCTGAAGCTTTCTTT. Its protein is CASSPTRQGWSEAFF. This rearrangement joins TRBV4-3 to TRBJ1-1; 7 bases map to TRBD1. Germline CDR1 LGHNA, CDR2 YSLEER. The CDR3 length is 15 residues. Trimming at V came to 4 bases and at J to 6 bases, leaving 11 bases not matched to a gene.

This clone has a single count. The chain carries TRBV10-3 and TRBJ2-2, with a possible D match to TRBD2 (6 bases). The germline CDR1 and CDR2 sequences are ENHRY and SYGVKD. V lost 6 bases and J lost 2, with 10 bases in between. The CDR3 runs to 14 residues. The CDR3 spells CAIREGLNTGELFF. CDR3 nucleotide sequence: TGTGCCATCAGGGAGGGGCTTAACACCGGGGAGCTGTTTTTT.

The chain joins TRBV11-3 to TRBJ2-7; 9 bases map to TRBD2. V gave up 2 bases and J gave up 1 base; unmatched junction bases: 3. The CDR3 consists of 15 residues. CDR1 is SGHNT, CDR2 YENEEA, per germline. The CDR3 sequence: CASSLQAGGSYEQYF. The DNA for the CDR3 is TGTGCCAGCAGCTTACAAGCGGGAGGATCCTACGAGCAGTACTTC.

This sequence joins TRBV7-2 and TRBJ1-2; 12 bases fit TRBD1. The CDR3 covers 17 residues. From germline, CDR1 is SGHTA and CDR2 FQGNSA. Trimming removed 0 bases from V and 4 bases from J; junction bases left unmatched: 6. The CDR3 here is CASSLAGTGGSGYGYTF. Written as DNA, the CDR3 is TGTGCCAGCAGCTTAGCAGGGACAGGGGGCTCGGGCTATGGCTACACCTTC.

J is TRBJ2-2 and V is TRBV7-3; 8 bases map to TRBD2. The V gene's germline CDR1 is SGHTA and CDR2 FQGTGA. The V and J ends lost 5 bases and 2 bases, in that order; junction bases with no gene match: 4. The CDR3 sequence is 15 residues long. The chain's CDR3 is CASSRSGGNTGELFF. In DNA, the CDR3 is TGTGCCAGCAGCCGAAGCGGGGGAAACACCGGGGAGCTGTTTTTT.

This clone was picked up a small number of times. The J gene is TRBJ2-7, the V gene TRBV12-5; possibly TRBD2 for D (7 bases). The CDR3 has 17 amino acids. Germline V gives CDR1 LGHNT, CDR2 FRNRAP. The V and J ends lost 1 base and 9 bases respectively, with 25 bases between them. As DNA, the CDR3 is TGTGCTAGTGGTTTGGCCCTACTCGGGGCGGGGGCTAAAGGGCAGTACTTC. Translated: CASGLALLGAGAKGQYF.

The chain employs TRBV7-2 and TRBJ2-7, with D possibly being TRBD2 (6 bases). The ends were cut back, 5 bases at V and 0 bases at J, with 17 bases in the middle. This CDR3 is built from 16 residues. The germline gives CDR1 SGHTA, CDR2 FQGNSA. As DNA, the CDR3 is TGTGCCAGCAGCGTATCCGGGACTCCGTTCTCCTACGAGCAGTACTTC. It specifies CASSVSGTPFSYEQYF.

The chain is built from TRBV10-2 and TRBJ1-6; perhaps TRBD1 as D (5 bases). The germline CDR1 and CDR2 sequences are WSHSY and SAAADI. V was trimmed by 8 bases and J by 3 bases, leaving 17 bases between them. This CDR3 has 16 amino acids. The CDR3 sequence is CASPLRRGFYNSPLHF. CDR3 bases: TGCGCCAGCCCCCTACGGAGGGGCTTCTATAATTCACCCCTCCACTTT.

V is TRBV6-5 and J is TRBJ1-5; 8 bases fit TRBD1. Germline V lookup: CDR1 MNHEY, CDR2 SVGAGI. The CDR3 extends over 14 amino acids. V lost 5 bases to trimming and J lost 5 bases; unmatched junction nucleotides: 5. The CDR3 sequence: CASSITGGHQPQHF. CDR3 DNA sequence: TGTGCCAGCAGTATAACAGGGGGGCATCAGCCCCAGCATTTT.

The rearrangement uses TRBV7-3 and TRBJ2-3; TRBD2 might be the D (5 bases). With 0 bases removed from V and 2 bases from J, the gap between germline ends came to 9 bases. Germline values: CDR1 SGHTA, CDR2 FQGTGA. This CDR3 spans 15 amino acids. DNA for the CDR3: TGTGCCAGCAGCTTAACTCGAGGGAACACAGATACGCAGTATTTT. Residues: CASSLTRGNTDTQYF.

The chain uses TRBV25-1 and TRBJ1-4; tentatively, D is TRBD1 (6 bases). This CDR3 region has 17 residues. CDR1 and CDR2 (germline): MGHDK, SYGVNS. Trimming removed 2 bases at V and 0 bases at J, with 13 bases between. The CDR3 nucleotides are TGTGCCAGCAGTGAACCCCCAGGGGCGACAACTAATGAAAAACTGTTTTTT. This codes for CASSEPPGATTNEKLFF.

CDR3 sequence (DNA): TGTGCCAGCAGCCCATATCGAGCGGTTGATACGCAGTATTTT. This translates into CASSPYRAVDTQYF. The gene calls are TRBV11-3 and TRBJ2-3; possible D gene TRBD2, 5 bases. The V end lost 5 bases, the J end lost 6 bases, and 15 bases lay between the germline ends. The germline gives CDR1 SGHNT, CDR2 YENEEA. The CDR3 has 14 amino acids.

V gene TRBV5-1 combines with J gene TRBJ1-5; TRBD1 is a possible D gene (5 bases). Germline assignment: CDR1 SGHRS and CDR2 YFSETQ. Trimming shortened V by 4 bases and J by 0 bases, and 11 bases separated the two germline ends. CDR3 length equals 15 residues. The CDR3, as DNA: TGCGCCAGCAGCCGTACAGGAGATAGCAATCAGCCCCAGCATTTT. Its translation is CASSRTGDSNQPQHF.

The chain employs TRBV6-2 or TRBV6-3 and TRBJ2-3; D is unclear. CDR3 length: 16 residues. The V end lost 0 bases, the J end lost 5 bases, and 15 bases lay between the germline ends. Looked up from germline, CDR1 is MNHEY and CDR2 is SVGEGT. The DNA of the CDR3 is TGTGCCAGCAGTTACTCCCGTAGAGTAGCTGAAGATACGCAGTATTTT. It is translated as CASSYSRRVAEDTQYF.

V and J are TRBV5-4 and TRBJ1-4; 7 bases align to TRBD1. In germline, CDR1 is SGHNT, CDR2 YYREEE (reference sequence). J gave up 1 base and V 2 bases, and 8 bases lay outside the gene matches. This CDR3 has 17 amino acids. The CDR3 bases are TGTGCCAGCAGCTTAGGGGGCACGAAGGGAACTAATGAAAAACTGTTTTTT. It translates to CASSLGGTKGTNEKLFF.

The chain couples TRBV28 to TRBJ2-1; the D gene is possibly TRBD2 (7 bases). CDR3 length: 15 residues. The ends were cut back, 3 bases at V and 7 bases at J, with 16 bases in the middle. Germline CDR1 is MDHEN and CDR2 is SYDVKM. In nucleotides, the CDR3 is TGTGCCAGCAGTTTGGGGGGGGCACTTCGGAATGAGCAGTTCTTC. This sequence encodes CASSLGGALRNEQFF.

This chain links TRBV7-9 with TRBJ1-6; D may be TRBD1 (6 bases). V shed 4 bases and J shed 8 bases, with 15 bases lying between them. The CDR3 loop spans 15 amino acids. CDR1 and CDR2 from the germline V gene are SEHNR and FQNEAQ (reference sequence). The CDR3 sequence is CASSSRGTRDSPLHF. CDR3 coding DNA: TGTGCCAGCAGCTCCCGAGGGACAAGAGATTCACCCCTCCACTTT.

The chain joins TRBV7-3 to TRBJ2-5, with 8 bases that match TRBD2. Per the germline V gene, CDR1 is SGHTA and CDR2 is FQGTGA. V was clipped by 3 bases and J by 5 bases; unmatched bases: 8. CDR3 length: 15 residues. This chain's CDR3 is CASSFDGRAEETQYF. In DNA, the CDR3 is TGTGCCAGCAGCTTCGACGGGAGGGCCGAGGAGACCCAGTACTTC.

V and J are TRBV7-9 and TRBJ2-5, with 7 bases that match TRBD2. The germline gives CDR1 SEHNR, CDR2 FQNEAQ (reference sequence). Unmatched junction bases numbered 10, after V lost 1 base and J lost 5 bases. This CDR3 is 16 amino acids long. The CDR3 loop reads CASSLDPGTGGETQYF. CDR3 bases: TGTGCCAGCAGCTTAGACCCCGGGACCGGGGGGGAGACCCAGTACTTC.

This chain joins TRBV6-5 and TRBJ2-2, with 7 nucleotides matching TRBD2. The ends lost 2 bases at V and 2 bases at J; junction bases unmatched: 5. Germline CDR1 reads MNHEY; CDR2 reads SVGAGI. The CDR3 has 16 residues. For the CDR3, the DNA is TGTGCCAGCAGTTACGCTAGCGGAGCTAACACCGGGGAGCTGTTTTTT. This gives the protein CASSYASGANTGELFF.

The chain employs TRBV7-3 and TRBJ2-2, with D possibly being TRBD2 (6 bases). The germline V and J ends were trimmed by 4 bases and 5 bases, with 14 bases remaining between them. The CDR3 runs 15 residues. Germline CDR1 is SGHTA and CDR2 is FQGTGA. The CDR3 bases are TGTGCCAGCAGCTCAACCTCGGAGGGGACCGGGGAGCTGTTTTTT. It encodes CASSSTSEGTGELFF. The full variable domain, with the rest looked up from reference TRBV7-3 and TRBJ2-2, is GAGVSQTPSNKVTEKGKYVELRCDPISGHTALYWYRQSLGQGPEFLIYFQGTGAADDSGLPNDRFFAVRPEGSVSTLKIQRTERGDSAVYLCASSSTSEGTGELFFGEGSRLTVL.

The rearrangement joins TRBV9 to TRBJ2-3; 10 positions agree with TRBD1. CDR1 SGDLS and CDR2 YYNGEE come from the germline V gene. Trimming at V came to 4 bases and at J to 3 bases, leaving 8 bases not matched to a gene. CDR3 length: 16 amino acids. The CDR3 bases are TGTGCCAGCAGCCTAGGGACAGGGGACTTAACAGATACGCAGTATTTT. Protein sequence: CASSLGTGDLTDTQYF.

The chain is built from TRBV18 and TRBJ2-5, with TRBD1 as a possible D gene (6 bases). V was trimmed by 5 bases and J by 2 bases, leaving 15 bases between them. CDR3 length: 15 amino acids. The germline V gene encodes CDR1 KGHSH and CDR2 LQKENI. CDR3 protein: CASSNSQGLQETQYF. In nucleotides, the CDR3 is TGTGCCAGCTCAAACTCACAGGGTCTTCAAGAGACCCAGTACTTC.

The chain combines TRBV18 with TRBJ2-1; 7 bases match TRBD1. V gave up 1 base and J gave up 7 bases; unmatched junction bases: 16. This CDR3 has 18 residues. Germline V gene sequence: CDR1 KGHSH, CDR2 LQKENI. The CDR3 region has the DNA TGTGCCAGCTCACCACGAGACAGGGAGTTTTACATTAATAATGAGCAGTTCTTC. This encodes CASSPRDREFYINNEQFF.

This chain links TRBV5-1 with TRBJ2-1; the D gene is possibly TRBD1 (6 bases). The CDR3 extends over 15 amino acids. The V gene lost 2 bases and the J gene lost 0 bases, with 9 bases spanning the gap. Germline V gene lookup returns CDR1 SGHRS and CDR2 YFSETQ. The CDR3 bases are TGCGCCAGCAGCTTAATCAGGGGCTCCTACAATGAGCAGTTCTTC. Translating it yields CASSLIRGSYNEQFF.

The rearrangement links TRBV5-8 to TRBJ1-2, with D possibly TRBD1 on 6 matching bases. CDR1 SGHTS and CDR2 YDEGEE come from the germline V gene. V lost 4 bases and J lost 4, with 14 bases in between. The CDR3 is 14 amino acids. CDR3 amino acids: CASSLNRAAYGYTF. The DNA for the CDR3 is TGTGCCAGCAGCCTGAACAGGGCGGCCTATGGCTACACCTTC. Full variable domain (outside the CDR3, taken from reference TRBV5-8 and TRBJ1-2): EAGVTQSPTHLIKTRGQQATLRCSPISGHTSVYWYQQALGLGLQFLLWYDEGEERNRGNFPPRFSGRQFPNYSSELNVNALELEDSALYLCASSLNRAAYGYTFGSGTRLTVV.

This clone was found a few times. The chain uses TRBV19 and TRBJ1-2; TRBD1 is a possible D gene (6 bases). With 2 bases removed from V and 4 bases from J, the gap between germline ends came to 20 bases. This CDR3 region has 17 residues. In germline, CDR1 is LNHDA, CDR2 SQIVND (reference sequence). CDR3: CASSIYGAGAVGYGYTF. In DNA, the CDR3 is TGTGCCAGTAGTATATACGGAGCAGGGGCTGTGGGCTATGGCTACACCTTC. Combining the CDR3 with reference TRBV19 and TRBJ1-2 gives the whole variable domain DGGITQSPKYLFRKEGQNVTLSCEQNLNHDAMYWYRQDPGQGLRLIYYSQIVNDFQKGDIAEGYSVSREKKESFPLTVTSAQKNPTAFYLCASSIYGAGAVGYGYTFGSGTRLTVV.